A selection of T cell receptor beta chains follows, all from one sample in a study of cytomegalovirus exposure and HLA in healthy donors. The table came from immunoSEQ multiplex PCR; TCRdb's copy has only in-frame clones and leaves some out. The sample shows about 150,000 clones, about 64% of them seen only once. The material sequenced was PBMCs. These receptors were collected from a woman aged 40-49 years in good health and CMV-seronegative. The CDR3 runs from the conserved cysteine through the conserved F or W. A D gene is named only where the DNA matches it firmly. Clone sizes are given selectively: once, few, many, or a class where the clone is expanded.

>TRBJ1-1|TRBV18|-|TRBD1
TGTGCCAGCTCACCACCGTCCCAGGGGGGCACTGAAGCTTTCTTT
CASSPPSQGGTEAFF
>TRBJ1-5|TRBV18|-|-
TGTGCCAGCTCAGTCAGACAGTTCAATCAGCCCCAGCATTTT
CASSVRQFNQPQHF
>TRBJ1-1|TRBV27|-|-
TGTGCCAGCATGGCCCGACAGCCCAATTGGGGCACTGAAGCTTTCTTT
CASMARQPNWGTEAFF
>TRBJ1-3|TRBV19|-|-
TGTGCCAGTGGATTCAGCAGGGGATCTGGAAACACCATATATTTT
CASGFSRGSGNTIYF
>TRBJ1-2|TRBV5-5|once|-
TGTGCCAGCAGCGCGGGCCCGACAGGAGACTATGGCTACACCTTC
CASSAGPTGDYGYTF
>TRBJ2-1|TRBV19|-|TRBD1
TGTGCCAGTAGCGGGGCAGGGGGCGTTGAGCAGTTCTTC
CASSGAGGVEQFF
>TRBJ1-5|TRBV30|-|TRBD1
TGTGCCTGGAGAGGCCCTACAGGGGGTCAGCCCCAGCATTTT
CAWRGPTGGQPQHF
>TRBJ1-3|TRBV7-6|-|-
TGTGCCAGCAGCTCAGGGTCCACCATATATTTT
CASSSGSTIYF
>TRBJ1-5|TRBV7-3|-|-
TGTGCCAGCAGCCTGGGCGCCAATCAGCCCCAGCATTTT
CASSLGANQPQHF
>TRBJ1-2|TRBV6-1|-|-
TGTGCCAGCAGTGGGGAGGGGTATGGCTACACCTTC
CASSGEGYGYTF
>TRBJ2-7|TRBV9|-|TRBD2
TGTGCCAGCAGCGTGGGCCCTTTAGCGGGGGGTTCCTACGAGCAGTACTTC
CASSVGPLAGGSYEQYF
>TRBJ1-1|TRBV5-8|-|-
TGTGCCAGCAGCTTGGTCTCAGGGGAAAGCACTGAAGCTTTCTTT
CASSLVSGESTEAFF
>TRBJ2-5|TRBV14|-|TRBD2
TGTGCCAGCAGCCATAACAGAAGCGGGGGGATTGGGAAGACCCAGTACTTC
CASSHNRSGGIGKTQYF
>TRBJ1-2|TRBV30|-|TRBD1
TGTGCCTGGAGTGTAGCAGGGGGTGAGCGATATGGCTACACCTTC
CAWSVAGGERYGYTF
>TRBJ2-7|TRBV5-6|-|-
TGTGCCAGCAGCTTCGAGGGGGGGCCGGACGAGCAGTACTTC
CASSFEGGPDEQYF
>TRBJ1-5|TRBV2|-|TRBD1
TGTGCCAGCAGTAACCCGTTAGGGACAGACTATAGCAATCAGCCCCAGCATTTT
CASSNPLGTDYSNQPQHF
>TRBJ1-2|TRBV10-3|few|-
TGTGCCTCGGGGGAGGGTAGTGGCTACACCTTC
CASGEGSGYTF
>TRBJ1-2|TRBV28|-|TRBD1
TGTGCCAGCAGCCCGGGATCCCGGACAGGGAACTACACCTTC
CASSPGSRTGNYTF
>TRBJ1-1|TRBV9|-|-
TGTGCCAGCAGCCCTACCCCCGTGAACACTGAAGCTTTCTTT
CASSPTPVNTEAFF
>TRBJ1-1|TRBV28|-|TRBD1
TGTGCCAGCCGTTCTGGACAGGGGAACACTGAAGCTTTCTTT
CASRSGQGNTEAFF
>TRBJ1-5|TRBV10-2|-|-
TGCGCCAGCACCGAGGGCCTCCATCAGCCCCAGCATTTT
CASTEGLHQPQHF
>TRBJ1-5|TRBV7-2|-|TRBD1
TGTGCCAGCAGCGATGGACAGGGGCATCAGCCCCAGCATTTT
CASSDGQGHQPQHF
>TRBJ1-2|TRBV27|few|TRBD1
TGTGCCAGCAGGGGACAGGGCCTTTACTATGGCTACACCTTC
CASRGQGLYYGYTF
>TRBJ2-7|TRBV7-9|-|-
TGTGCCAGCACCGCCGGGATGGGATCCGAGCAGTACTTC
CASTAGMGSEQYF
>TRBJ1-3|TRBV13|few|-
TGTGCCAGCAGCTTCTTTCAGGGAGGAAACACCATATATTTT
CASSFFQGGNTIYF
>TRBJ2-1|TRBV19|-|TRBD2
TGTGCCAGTAGCCCTGGGACTAGCGGGGGGGCATATGAGCAGTTCTTC
CASSPGTSGGAYEQFF
>TRBJ2-1|TRBV9|-|-
TGTGCCAGCAGCGTAAACCCCGGGAACAATGAGCAGTTCTTC
CASSVNPGNNEQFF
>TRBJ2-2|TRBV6-5|-|TRBD2
TGTGCCAGCCTTCAGGGACTACCTAGCACCGGGGAGCTGTTTTTT
CASLQGLPSTGELFF
>TRBJ2-3|TRBV6-1|few|TRBD2
TGTGCCAGCAGTGAAGAAGCGGGGAGGAGCACAGATACGCAGTATTTT
CASSEEAGRSTDTQYF
>TRBJ2-7|TRBV4-1|-|TRBD2
TGCGCCAGCAGCCTACTAGCGGGGGGGCCGAGGTACGAGCAGTACTTC
CASSLLAGGPRYEQYF
>TRBJ1-2|TRBV18|-|-
TGTGCCAGCTCACCATCAAAAGAGAGTTATGGCTACACCTTC
CASSPSKESYGYTF
>TRBJ1-2|TRBV5-1|-|TRBD1
TGCGCCAGCAGCTTTGGACAGGGGGTAACGTATGGCTACACCTTC
CASSFGQGVTYGYTF
>TRBJ2-7|TRBV6-6|-|TRBD1
TGTGCCAGCAGTTACCCACTACTGGGACAGGGGGGCCAGCAGTACTTC
CASSYPLLGQGGQQYF
>TRBJ2-1|TRBV5-4|-|TRBD2
TGTGCCAGCACCTATCCTAGCGGGTCAGGGAATGAGCAGTTCTTC
CASTYPSGSGNEQFF
>TRBJ2-4|TRBV7-9|few|-
TGTGCCAGCAGCGGGCAGCAAAACATTCAGTACTTC
CASSGQQNIQYF
>TRBJ2-3|TRBV19|-|TRBD2
TGTGCCAGTAGTCCCCTCCGGGACTACGGGAATACGCAGTATTTT
CASSPLRDYGNTQYF
>TRBJ1-4|TRBV5-4|-|TRBD1
TGTGCCAGCAGCTCGGGACAGGGGTTCGAAAAACTGTTTTTT
CASSSGQGFEKLFF
>TRBJ1-2|TRBV6-5|-|-
TGTGCCAGCAGTTACCGTACTAACTATGGCTACACCTTC
CASSYRTNYGYTF
>TRBJ1-5|TRBV7-2|-|-
TGTGCCAGCAGCTTAGCGGGCAGGGCTCAGCCCCAGCATTTT
CASSLAGRAQPQHF
>TRBJ1-1|TRBV27|-|TRBD1
TGTGCCAGCACCGGGACAGGGGGCGGAATGAACACTGAAGCTTTCTTT
CASTGTGGGMNTEAFF
>TRBJ1-5|TRBV19|-|-
TGTGCCAGTAGTATAGAGGTTTGGCTTAGCAATCAGCCCCAGCATTTT
CASSIEVWLSNQPQHF
>TRBJ1-2|TRBV5-1|-|-
TGCGCCAGCAGCTCGACAGGATCTAACTATGGCTACACCTTC
CASSSTGSNYGYTF
>TRBJ1-1|TRBV6-5|few|-
TGTGCCAGCAGTTACAGGGGACAACCGAACACTGAAGCTTTCTTT
CASSYRGQPNTEAFF
>TRBJ2-2|TRBV11-2|-|-
TGTGCCAGCAGGTCAAGGCTAGGGGTCACCGGGGAGCTGTTTTTT
CASRSRLGVTGELFF
>TRBJ1-1|TRBV10-3|-|TRBD1
TGTGCCATCAGGGACAGGGTTTACATGAACACTGAAGCTTTCTTT
CAIRDRVYMNTEAFF
>TRBJ1-2|TRBV4-2|-|TRBD1
TGTGCCAGCAGCCAAGATCCCGGACAGGGCGATGGCTACACCTTC
CASSQDPGQGDGYTF
>TRBJ1-5|TRBV7-9|-|TRBD1
TGTGCCAGCAGCTTCTTAGGAACAGGGGGACAACAGCCCCAGCATTTT
CASSFLGTGGQQPQHF
>TRBJ1-1|TRBV6-5|-|TRBD1
TGTGCCAGCAGTTACGGGGGACAGGGGAACACTGAAGCTTTCTTT
CASSYGGQGNTEAFF
>TRBJ2-6|TRBV19|-|-
TGTGCCAGTAGCCTTGTCTTCTTTGGGGCCAACGTCCTGACTTTC
CASSLVFFGANVLTF
>TRBJ2-7|TRBV6-5|-|TRBD2
TGTGCCAGCAGCTCGGGACTAGTAACAGGCGAGCAGTACTTC
CASSSGLVTGEQYF